One sample yielded the 30 T cell receptor beta chains listed below, sequenced in a study of T cells after yellow fever vaccination. TCRdb processed the 5' RACE reads anew with MiXCR; each CDR3 protein has one entry. The sample lists 500,000 to 650,000 distinct CDR3 sequences; 13% were seen once. Sequences were derived from PBMCs, sampled on the day of the yellow fever booster vaccination. The source of these receptors is a man between 25 and 39 years old who received the YFV17D yellow fever vaccine.

V gene TRBV5-1 combines with J gene TRBJ2-2, with 7 nucleotides matching TRBD2. The CDR3 length is 17 residues. The V and J ends lost 1 base and 1 base, in that order; junction bases with no gene match: 7. Germline CDR1 is SGHRS and CDR2 is YFSETQ. As DNA, the CDR3 is TGCGCCAGCAGCTTGTTGTCCCAGCGGGGGAACACCGGGGAGCTGTTTTTT. Translating it yields CASSLLSQRGNTGELFF.

The V and J genes are TRBV10-3 and TRBJ2-3; 8 nucleotides match TRBD1. CDR1 and CDR2 from the germline V gene are ENHRY and SYGVKD. V was pared by 6 bases and J by 2 bases, with 13 bases of the junction left unmatched. This CDR3 comprises 17 residues. CDR3 nucleotide sequence: TGTGCCATCAGCCGAGGGGCAGGGGGCGCCTACACAGATACGCAGTATTTT. Its translation is CAISRGAGGAYTDTQYF.

In this sample, this clonotype turned up a few times. This chain uses TRBV7-3 with TRBJ2-3, with D possibly TRBD1 on 5 matching bases. V gave up 5 bases and J gave up 6 bases, with 12 bases separating them. CDR3 size: 13 residues. CDR1 is SGHTA, CDR2 FQGTGA, per germline. The CDR3 nucleotides are TGTGCCAGCAGCATTACCAGGGTGGATACGCAGTATTTT. The encoded protein is CASSITRVDTQYF.

This chain links TRBV6-2 or TRBV6-3 with TRBJ1-2; D remains ambiguous. This CDR3 region has 12 residues. Looked up from germline, CDR1 is MNHEY and CDR2 is SVGEGT. Trimming shortened V by 7 bases and J by 4 bases, and 10 bases separated the two germline ends. As DNA, the CDR3 is TGTGCCAGCACATTGGACCTCTATGGCTACACCTTC. Protein: CASTLDLYGYTF.

This clonotype was observed a few times. The chain combines TRBV18 with TRBJ1-1, with D possibly TRBD1 on 5 matching bases. Deletions cut 4 bases from V and 4 bases from J, with 16 bases between. CDR3 length: 15 residues. Germline assignment: CDR1 KGHSH and CDR2 LQKENI. The CDR3 bases are TGTGCCAGCTCACACTCGGGACTGGTCGGCACTGAAGCTTTCTTT. Amino acid sequence: CASSHSGLVGTEAFF.

There are a few counts of this clonotype. J is TRBJ2-7 and V is TRBV4-1; 9 nucleotides line up with TRBD2. J gave up 4 bases and V 4 bases, and 8 bases lay outside the gene matches. Germline V gene lookup returns CDR1 MGHRA and CDR2 YSYEKL. The CDR3 covers 15 residues. Here the CDR3 reads CASSRSSGTTYEQYF. CDR3 nucleotides: TGCGCCAGCAGCCGTTCTAGCGGGACCACATACGAGCAGTACTTC.

The rearrangement joins TRBV27 to TRBJ2-3; TRBD1 aligns across 9 bases. CDR1 MNHEY and CDR2 SMNVEV come from the germline V gene (reference sequence). V lost 2 bases to trimming and J lost 0 bases; unmatched junction nucleotides: 0. The CDR3 extends over 15 amino acids. The CDR3 protein is CASSLGTGSTDTQYF. CDR3 bases: TGTGCCAGCAGTTTAGGGACAGGGAGCACAGATACGCAGTATTTT.

J is TRBJ2-1 and V is TRBV10-1; a weak D match, TRBD1 (6 bases). The CDR3 has 13 residues. V was pared by 6 bases and J by 9 bases, with 15 bases between. Germline V CDR1 and CDR2: WNHNN, SYGVQD (reference sequence). The CDR3 DNA follows: TGCGCCAGCAGCTCCGGGGCAGGGGTTGAGCAGTTCTTC. Translated, it gives CASSSGAGVEQFF.

The table lists this clonotype with many counts. The genes are TRBV15 and TRBJ2-3, with D uncertain. The germline V gene encodes CDR1 LNHNV and CDR2 YYDKDF (reference sequence). Trimming cost V 6 bases and J 6 bases, with 10 bases left between them. CDR3 length equals 12 residues. The CDR3 protein is CATRARVDTQYF. Written as DNA, the CDR3 is TGTGCCACCAGGGCTAGAGTTGATACGCAGTATTTT.

This clonotype has just a few counts. The V call is TRBV6-2 or TRBV6-3, the J call TRBJ2-1; 10 bases map to TRBD2. Unmatched junction bases numbered 18, after V lost 6 bases and J lost 4 bases. Germline values: CDR1 MNHEY, CDR2 SVGEGT. This CDR3 spans 19 amino acids. CDR3 in DNA: TGTGCCAGCAGCCGACTCCTAGTTACTAGCGGGACGGCATACAATGAGCAGTTCTTC. This sequence encodes CASSRLLVTSGTAYNEQFF.

This clonotype was detected a few times. This chain connects TRBV27 to TRBJ2-1; 8 bases are shared with TRBD1. This CDR3 is 17 amino acids long. Looked up from germline, CDR1 is MNHEY and CDR2 is SMNVEV (reference sequence). The junction had 5 bases not matched to a gene; V was cut back by 1 base and J by 0 bases. The DNA of the CDR3 is TGTGCCAGCAGTTTATGGGGACAGGCGAGCTCCTACAATGAGCAGTTCTTC. Translating it yields CASSLWGQASSYNEQFF.

The chain carries TRBV15 and TRBJ2-1; maybe TRBD2 (6 bases). CDR3 length: 14 amino acids. Per germline, CDR1 LNHNV and CDR2 YYDKDF (reference sequence). V lost 4 bases and J lost 6, with 13 bases in between. The CDR3 DNA reads as TGTGCCACCAGCATGTGGCGGGGTCTCAATGAGCAGTTCTTC. Translation gives CATSMWRGLNEQFF.

This clonotype was recorded a few times. The junction does not match germline at one end; this may be a read error. The rearrangement links TRBV7-7 to TRBJ2-3; perhaps TRBD2 as D (6 bases). Germline CDR1 SSHAT, CDR2 FNYEAQ (reference sequence). The length of the CDR3 is 15 residues. CDR3 protein: CASSLRTGDGGTQYF. The CDR3 DNA reads TGTGCTAGCAGCTTAAGGACGGGTGACGGGGGTACGCAGTATTTT.

V usage is TRBV11-2 and J usage is TRBJ2-1, with TRBD2 identical over 7 bases. The V and J ends lost 5 bases and 8 bases, in that order; junction bases with no gene match: 12. Germline CDR1 and CDR2: SGHAT and FQNNGV. This CDR3 spans 15 amino acids. The CDR3 sequence: CASSTLLAERYEQFF. The CDR3 DNA reads as TGTGCCAGCAGCACCCTTCTAGCGGAGCGCTATGAGCAGTTCTTC.

This clonotype showed up just a few times. The gene calls are TRBV20-1 and TRBJ2-4; D is ambiguous. The V gene lost 5 bases and the J gene lost 1 base, with 12 bases spanning the gap. CDR3 size: 14 residues. Germline CDR1 reads DFQATT; CDR2 reads SNEGSKA (reference sequence). CDR3 nucleotide sequence: TGCAGTGCTCCCGGTCCAACGGCCAAAAACATTCAGTACTTC. Protein: CSAPGPTAKNIQYF.

V is TRBV29-1 and J is TRBJ1-2; D uncertain. The CDR3 has 11 amino acids. In germline, CDR1 is SQVTM, CDR2 ANQGSEA. V was trimmed by 5 bases and J by 13 bases, leaving 17 bases between them. Here the CDR3 DNA reads TGCAGCGTTCCCGGTTCGGATCATCTCACCTTC. Encoded protein: CSVPGSDHLTF.

This sequence joins TRBV18 and TRBJ2-7; D not certain. The CDR3 is 14 amino acids. Germline V gives CDR1 KGHSH, CDR2 LQKENI. V was shortened by 3 bases and J by 1 base, with 10 bases between the two germline ends. The CDR3: CASSPIGASYEQYF. The CDR3 DNA reads TGTGCCAGCTCACCCATAGGAGCTTCCTACGAGCAGTACTTC.

The chain is built from TRBV6-5 and TRBJ2-1; D unclear. V was shortened by 4 bases and J by 1 base, with 11 bases between the two germline ends. Germline V CDR1 and CDR2: MNHEY, SVGAGI. This CDR3 is built from 15 residues. The CDR3 region has the DNA TGTGCCAGCAGTTTAAAGAGGTTATCCTACAATGAGCAGTTCTTC. This gives the protein CASSLKRLSYNEQFF.

This chain uses TRBV7-7 with TRBJ2-2, with no clear D. This CDR3 is built from 13 residues. CDR1 and CDR2 from the germline V gene are SSHAT and FNYEAQ (reference sequence). As DNA, the CDR3 is TGTGCTATTGATAGGACCAATACCGGGGAGCTGTTTTTT. This codes for CAIDRTNTGELFF. The full variable domain, its missing parts supplied by reference TRBV7-7 and TRBJ2-2, is GAGVSQSPRYKVTKRGQDVTLRCDPISSHATLYWYQQALGQGPEFLTYFNYEAQPDKSGLPSDRFSAERPEGSISTLTIQRTEQRDSAMYRCAIDRTNTGELFFGEGSRLTVL.

The V gene is TRBV7-8, the J gene TRBJ2-5, with 7 nucleotides matching TRBD2. V lost 5 bases, J lost 5 bases, and 11 bases stayed unmatched. Germline assignment: CDR1 SGHVS and CDR2 FQNEAQ. The CDR3 contains 15 residues. CDR3: CASSNSLGGVETQYF. The CDR3 DNA follows: TGTGCCAGCAGCAACAGCTTGGGGGGGGTTGAGACCCAGTACTTC.

The rearrangement joins TRBV7-2 to TRBJ2-2, with a tentative D call TRBD1 (6 bases). The CDR3 has 14 amino acids. Trimming shortened V by 5 bases and J by 5 bases, and 12 bases separated the two germline ends. Germline V gene data show CDR1 as SGHTA and CDR2 as FQGNSA. The DNA of the CDR3 is TGTGCCAGCAGCCTGCACGGACAGACCGGGGAGCTGTTTTTT. Its translation: CASSLHGQTGELFF.

This clonotype came up a few times. This chain uses TRBV5-1 with TRBJ2-3, with a possible D match to TRBD2 (6 bases). Germline CDR1 is SGHRS and CDR2 is YFSETQ. CDR3 length equals 18 residues. V was pared by 0 bases and J by 2 bases, with 19 bases between. CDR3 residues: CASSLAPGGQRATDTQYF. As DNA, the CDR3 is TGCGCCAGCAGCTTGGCCCCTGGTGGCCAGCGGGCCACAGATACGCAGTATTTT.

A note on this clonotype: Germline and junction disagree at one end, which may indicate a read error. This chain joins TRBV12-3 or TRBV12-4 and TRBJ2-7; D is uncertain. This CDR3 is 10 amino acids long. The CDR3: CASPNVRDPF. Written as DNA, the CDR3 is TGTGCCAGCCCTAACGTTAGGGATCCTTTC.

This chain connects TRBV11-2 to TRBJ2-1; 9 bases map to TRBD2. Germline V gene data show CDR1 as SGHAT and CDR2 as FQNNGV. V lost 5 bases, J lost 9 bases, and 14 bases stayed unmatched. The CDR3 totals 16 residues. CDR3 loop: CASSPTAAGGNSEQFF. The DNA for the CDR3 is TGTGCCAGCAGCCCCACGGCAGCGGGAGGAAATAGTGAGCAGTTCTTC.

As DNA, the CDR3 is TGCAGTGCTAGAGGCATTACTAGCGGGAGGGCTACTATTCAAGAGACCCAGTACTTC. This codes for CSARGITSGRATIQETQYF. This chain uses TRBV20-1 with TRBJ2-5; 13 nucleotides match TRBD2. CDR3 length: 19 amino acids. V dropped 1 base and J dropped 2; count of bases not matched to a gene: 13. Germline assignment: CDR1 DFQATT and CDR2 SNEGSKA (reference sequence).

V gene TRBV12-3 or TRBV12-4 combines with J gene TRBJ1-6; D ambiguous. The V end was cut by 7 bases, the J end by 4 bases, with 11 bases between. This CDR3 has 14 residues. The CDR3 DNA reads TGTGCCAGCACAGTGGGTCCTTATAATTCACCCCTCCACTTT. Amino acid sequence: CASTVGPYNSPLHF.

This clonotype occurred a few times. This chain joins TRBV5-1 and TRBJ1-4; maybe TRBD1 (6 bases). The CDR3 extends over 14 amino acids. V was shortened by 4 bases and J by 6 bases, with 13 bases between the two germline ends. The germline CDR1 and CDR2 sequences are SGHRS and YFSETQ. The CDR3 loop is CASSVGAGDEKLFF. DNA of the CDR3: TGCGCCAGCAGCGTGGGGGCTGGAGATGAAAAACTGTTTTTT.

This clonotype was seen a few times. This chain uses TRBV29-1 with TRBJ2-7; D uncertain. From germline, CDR1 is SQVTM and CDR2 ANQGSEA. V was trimmed by 8 bases and J by 6 bases, leaving 14 bases between them. The CDR3 sequence is 11 residues long. CDR3 coding DNA: TGCAGCCCTGGACCCCGCGGCGAGCAGTACTTC. Translated: CSPGPRGEQYF.

This clonotype has only a few counts. The junction and the germline gene differ at one end; a read error may be behind it. The rearrangement links TRBV20-1 to TRBJ2-1; D unclear. The CDR3 runs to 11 residues. Germline V lookup: CDR1 DFQATT, CDR2 SNEGSKA (reference sequence). CDR3 protein: CSARDTPDESF. The CDR3 nucleotides read TGCAGTGCTAGAGATACCCCAGATGAGTCCTTC.

The chain couples TRBV5-6 to TRBJ1-1; no firm D call. V gave up 6 bases and J gave up 7 bases, with 16 bases separating them. The CDR3 length is 13 residues. CDR1 and CDR2 from the germline V gene are SGHDT and YYEEEE. This chain's CDR3 is CASKLGLGVEAFF. Written as DNA, the CDR3 is TGTGCCAGCAAGCTTGGATTGGGAGTTGAAGCTTTCTTT.